This TCR beta chain was recorded in a study of tumor-infiltrating lymphocytes in primary liver carcinoma. Using a constant-region primer together with ProtoScript II reverse transcriptase, TCR beta cDNA was made from about 500 ng of total RNA. Three-round nested multiplex PCR performed with slightly modified ARM-PCR produced the TCR beta libraries. Forward primers for TRBV1-TRBV30 and a C-beta reverse primer served the first two PCR rounds, at about 9 cycles each. Each CDR3 protein gets one entry after TCRdb re-called the multiplex PCR reads with MiXCR. In the table there are 85,000 to 100,000 distinct CDR3 sequences, just under 70% of which are singletons. With V trimmed by 6 bases and J by 7 bases, 8 bases remained unmatched. The CDR3 is 16 amino acids. CDR1 is SGHAT, CDR2 FQNNGV, per germline. The source material, roughly 18-33 mg of unsorted bulk tissue, was used to co-extract RNA and DNA.

The chain combines TRBV11-2 with TRBJ2-2, with 13 bases fitting TRBD2. The TCR was taken from a middle-aged man with primary liver carcinoma and hepatitis B virus infection. Specimen: tumor-adjacent normal liver tissue. CDR3 nucleotide sequence: TGTGCCAGCAGTCTACGGACTAGCGGGAGCGGCGGGGAGCTGTTTTTT. Translation gives CASSLRTSGSGGELFF.